The clone carrying this T cell receptor beta chain was recorded once. Assay: immunoSEQ multiplex PCR; the TCRdb copy retains only in-frame clones and omits some. Of approximately 2,300,000 clones detected, under 95% appear once; the ten largest clones hold around 0.4%. The sample comes from a study of shared clonotypes between healthy human individuals. Germline V gene data show CDR1 as LGHNA and CDR2 as YNFKEQ. The CDR3 sequence is 16 residues long. V lost 4 bases and J lost 6, with 18 bases in between. Sequences were obtained from naive CD4+ T cells from PBMCs. Subset noted: CD45RA+ positively selected. The receptor was derived from a man between 18 and 29 years old in good health. Some clones in this sample may be carry-over from other donors' samples. V gene TRBV4-2 combines with J gene TRBJ1-4, with D perhaps matching TRBD1 (5 bases). DNA of the CDR3: TGTGCCAGCAGCCTAGTGGGGGGATCCGGTGATGAAAAACTGTTTTTT. Translation: CASSLVGGSGDEKLFF.